This entry concerns a single T cell receptor (beta chain). What it recognizes is unknown. V was shortened by 0 bases and J by 0 bases, with 5 bases between the two germline ends. The CDR3 is made up of 14 amino acids. Germline assignment: CDR1 SGDLS and CDR2 YYNGEE. The data originate from a study of chemoradiotherapy in HPV16-positive cancers. Study-level findings and limits: For HPV16-positive patients, expanding HPV-responsive T cells associated with longer recurrence-free survival.

Sequenced by immunoSEQ multiplex PCR; TCRdb stores in-frame clones only, minus some. The sample includes roughly 6,200 clones, about 83% seen only once; the top ten take 5.5% to 6.5%. The sample in question was tumor tissue, obtained from a patient who underwent chemoradiotherapy. The chain carries TRBV9 and TRBJ2-3; no definite D call. The clonotype originates from a human donor with HPV-associated anogenital cancer. CDR3 DNA sequence: TGTGCCAGCAGCGTAGCTGACAGCACAGATACGCAGTATTTT. Translated: CASSVADSTDTQYF.